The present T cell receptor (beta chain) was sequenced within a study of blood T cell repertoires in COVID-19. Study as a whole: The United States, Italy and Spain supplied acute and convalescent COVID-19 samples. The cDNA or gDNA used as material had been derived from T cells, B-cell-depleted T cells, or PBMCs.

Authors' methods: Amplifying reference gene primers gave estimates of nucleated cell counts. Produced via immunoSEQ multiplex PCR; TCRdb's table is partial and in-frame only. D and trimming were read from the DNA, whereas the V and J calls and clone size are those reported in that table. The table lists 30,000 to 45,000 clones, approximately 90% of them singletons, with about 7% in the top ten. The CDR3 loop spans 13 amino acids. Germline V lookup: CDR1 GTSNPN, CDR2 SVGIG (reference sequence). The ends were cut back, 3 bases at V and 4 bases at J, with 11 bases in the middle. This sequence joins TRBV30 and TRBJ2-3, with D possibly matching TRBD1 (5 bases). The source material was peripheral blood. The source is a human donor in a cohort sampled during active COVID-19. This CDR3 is CAWRWTRADTQYF. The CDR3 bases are TGTGCCTGGAGGTGGACCAGGGCAGATACGCAGTATTTT.